Presented here are 25 T cell receptor beta chains from one specimen sequenced in a study of blood T cells in healthy people across ages. Alongside a J-beta primer mix, a sample-barcoded 5' primer served in a second PCR lasting roughly 6 to 11 cycles. One entry per CDR3 protein, called by TCRdb with MiXCR from the 5' RACE reads. The data hold around 1.5 million distinct CDR3 sequences, with roughly a third observed a single time. The sequencing input was blood. The receptors were sampled from a young woman in good health.

The V gene is TRBV29-1, the J gene TRBJ1-2, with D hard to call. CDR1 is SQVTM and CDR2 is ANQGSEA in the germline V gene. The V end lost 4 bases, the J end lost 8 bases, and 29 bases lay between the germline ends. The CDR3 is 17 residues long. CDR3 protein: CSVGQGLIGLKGGGYTF. The CDR3 DNA reads TGCAGCGTTGGTCAAGGACTCATCGGACTCAAGGGAGGAGGCTACACCTTC.

The chain combines TRBV12-3 or TRBV12-4 with TRBJ2-1; D may correspond to TRBD1 or TRBD2 (6 bases each). V dropped 2 bases and J dropped 7 bases, with 12 bases sitting between them. The CDR3 extends over 14 amino acids. CDR3 amino acids: CASSLWEGGNEQFF. The CDR3 region has the DNA TGTGCCAGCAGTTTATGGGAAGGGGGGAATGAGCAGTTCTTC.

The chain uses TRBV11-2 and TRBJ2-1, with TRBD2 matching over 7 bases. CDR3 size: 13 residues. The junction had 4 bases not matched to a gene; V was cut back by 8 bases and J by 3 bases. CDR1 is SGHAT, CDR2 FQNNGV, per germline. CDR3 nucleotides: TGTGCCAGCGTTCCTAGCGGCTACAATGAGCAGTTCTTC. This encodes CASVPSGYNEQFF.

This CDR3 reads CASSVHGFGANVLTF. CDR3 in DNA: TGTGCCAGCAGTGTGCACGGGTTCGGGGCCAACGTCCTGACTTTC. This chain joins TRBV6-1 and TRBJ2-6, with D unclear. The V gene lost 4 bases and the J gene lost 4 bases, with 11 bases spanning the gap. The CDR3 totals 15 residues. Germline-derived CDR1 and CDR2 are MNHNS and SASEGT.

The chain has TRBV6-5 and TRBJ1-2; maybe TRBD1 (5 bases). From germline, CDR1 is MNHEY and CDR2 SVGAGI. V lost 0 bases, J lost 4 bases, and 12 bases lay in between. The CDR3 has 15 amino acids. CDR3 protein: CASSYSSGQGYGYTF. The CDR3 DNA reads TGTGCCAGCAGTTACTCGAGTGGGCAGGGCTATGGCTACACCTTC.

The V and J genes are TRBV20-1 and TRBJ1-2; a possible D gene is TRBD1 (5 bases). V was trimmed by 5 bases and J by 1 base, leaving 14 bases between them. Germline CDR1 and CDR2: DFQATT and SNEGSKA (reference sequence). The CDR3 length is 14 residues. Here the CDR3 DNA reads TGCAGTGCTCAAAGACAGCTCAATAACTATGGCTACACCTTC. Translated: CSAQRQLNNYGYTF.

Many counts were recorded for this clonotype. The chain combines TRBV7-9 with TRBJ2-1; a weak D match, TRBD2 (6 bases). This CDR3 contains 14 residues. Germline V gene lookup returns CDR1 SEHNR and CDR2 FQNEAQ (reference sequence). V lost 1 base to trimming and J lost 3 bases, with 7 bases between them. The CDR3 loop reads CASSLVGGYNEQFF. DNA for the CDR3: TGTGCCAGCAGCTTAGTCGGGGGCTACAATGAGCAGTTCTTC.

CDR3 region: CASRTSGRSDEQFF. As DNA, the CDR3 is TGTGCCAGCCGGACTAGCGGGAGATCGGATGAGCAGTTCTTC. The chain employs TRBV6-6 and TRBJ2-1; 13 bases agree with TRBD2. V was clipped by 8 bases and J by 8 bases; unmatched bases: 6. CDR3 length: 14 amino acids. Germline V gene lookup returns CDR1 MNHNY and CDR2 SVGAGI (reference sequence).

V usage is TRBV27 and J usage is TRBJ2-3; possibly TRBD2 for D (6 bases). Between the trimmed V and J ends, which lost 6 bases and 4 bases, there was a span of 17 bases. CDR1 and CDR2 (germline): MNHEY, SMNVEV (reference sequence). The CDR3 covers 15 residues. CDR3 protein: CASRRLVAGADTQYF. The CDR3 DNA is TGTGCCAGCAGAAGACTAGTGGCTGGGGCAGATACGCAGTATTTT.

A few counts support this clonotype. CDR3 region: CASSKRTSGRVDYNEQFF. Written as DNA, the CDR3 is TGTGCCAGCAGCAAACGGACTAGCGGGAGAGTGGACTACAATGAGCAGTTCTTC. The J gene is TRBJ2-1, the V gene TRBV7-6, with 13 bases identical to TRBD2. V was clipped by 5 bases and J by 3 bases; unmatched bases: 10. The CDR3 spans 18 residues. In germline, CDR1 is SGHVS, CDR2 FNYEAQ.

The V gene is TRBV20-1, the J gene TRBJ1-2; D may be TRBD1 (6 bases). The CDR3 is made up of 12 amino acids. Trimming stripped 3 bases from V and 8 bases from J, with 13 bases between. Germline V gene sequence: CDR1 DFQATT, CDR2 SNEGSKA (reference sequence). The CDR3 DNA follows: TGCAGTGCTAGGACGAGGACAGAGGGCTACACCTTC. It encodes CSARTRTEGYTF.

This chain connects TRBV15 to TRBJ2-1; D uncertain. V was clipped by 1 base and J by 8 bases, with 18 bases between them. The CDR3 has 16 residues. Germline values: CDR1 LNHNV, CDR2 YYDKDF (reference sequence). CDR3 in amino acids: CATSRAGKRLTDEQFF. CDR3 sequence (DNA): TGTGCCACCAGCAGAGCGGGTAAGCGCCTCACGGATGAGCAGTTCTTC.

As to this clonotype: A junction end diverges from the germline sequence, so it may reflect a read error. The genes are TRBV2 and TRBJ2-3; 8 bases fit TRBD2. Germline V lookup: CDR1 SNHLY, CDR2 FYNNEI. The CDR3 runs to 15 residues. The CDR3 loop is CASSEAGGVTDMQYF. CDR3 sequence (DNA): TGCGCCAGCAGTGAGGCGGGGGGTGTAACAGATATGCAGTATTTT.

This clonotype was found a few times. V gene TRBV2 combines with J gene TRBJ1-6, with D possibly being TRBD1 (5 bases). Germline CDR1 SNHLY, CDR2 FYNNEI. Trimming shortened V by 2 bases and J by 10 bases, and 15 bases separated the two germline ends. This CDR3 is 15 amino acids long. In nucleotides, the CDR3 is TGTGCCAGCAGTGAACTTGGACAAGGGCGGTCACCCCTCCACTTT. Protein: CASSELGQGRSPLHF.

This clonotype was observed a few times. V gene TRBV20-1 combines with J gene TRBJ2-1, with 7 nucleotides matching TRBD2. The germline V gene has CDR1 DFQATT and CDR2 SNEGSKA (reference sequence). This CDR3 is 14 amino acids long. This CDR3 reads CSLGVAGTYNEQFF. The CDR3 region has the DNA TGCAGCCTTGGGGTAGCGGGTACCTACAATGAGCAGTTCTTC.

V is TRBV13 and J is TRBJ2-7, with D maybe TRBD1 (5 bases). This CDR3 is built from 17 residues. V was trimmed by 2 bases and J by 2 bases, leaving 19 bases between them. Germline CDR1 reads PRHDT; CDR2 reads FYEKMQ (reference sequence). The CDR3 nucleotides are TGTGCCAGCAGCTTAAGCCAGGGAAACATACCGGCCTACGAGCAGTACTTC. It is translated as CASSLSQGNIPAYEQYF.

This clonotype was recorded at least ten times. A read error may be the cause here, since a much bigger clone is one base away. The chain joins TRBV11-2 to TRBJ2-3; D gene ambiguous. V shed 3 bases and J shed 3 bases, with 4 bases lying between them. The CDR3 spans 12 residues. From germline, CDR1 is SGHAT and CDR2 FQNNGV. The CDR3 loop reads CASSFVTDTQYF. The CDR3 DNA reads as TGTGCCAGCAGCTTTGTTACAGATACGCAGTATTTT.

The chain joins TRBV5-6 to TRBJ2-3; D is tentatively TRBD1 or TRBD2 (5 bases each). Per germline, CDR1 SGHDT and CDR2 YYEEEE. This CDR3 has 16 amino acids. Trimming took 0 bases from V and 6 from J, leaving 17 bases between them. CDR3 protein: CASSLAGPRVADTQYF. The CDR3 DNA reads TGTGCCAGCAGCTTGGCGGGACCACGTGTGGCGGATACGCAGTATTTT. Variable domain in full (rest from reference TRBV5-6 and TRBJ2-3): DAGVTQSPTHLIKTRGQQVTLRCSPKSGHDTVSWYQQALGQGPQFIFQYYEEEERQRGNFPDRFSGHQFPNYSSELNVNALLLGDSALYLCASSLAGPRVADTQYFGPGTRLTVL.

The genes are TRBV6-5 and TRBJ2-3, with 7 bases fitting TRBD1. Trimming removed 7 bases from V and 5 bases from J; junction bases left unmatched: 6. The CDR3 is 13 residues long. Per germline, CDR1 MNHEY and CDR2 SVGAGI. This CDR3 reads CASKRGGQDTQYF. The CDR3 DNA is TGTGCCAGCAAACGAGGGGGCCAAGATACGCAGTATTTT.

This chain joins TRBV6-1 and TRBJ2-3; D ambiguous. The CDR3 runs to 15 residues. Trimming removed 2 bases at V and 2 bases at J, with 11 bases between. CDR1 and CDR2 from the germline V gene are MNHNS and SASEGT. This chain's CDR3 is CASSERVGSTDTQYF. CDR3 in DNA: TGTGCCAGCAGTGAAAGGGTCGGATCCACAGATACGCAGTATTTT.

The chain combines TRBV7-7 with TRBJ2-5, with 8 bases aligning to TRBD2. The germline CDR1 and CDR2 sequences are SSHAT and FNYEAQ (reference sequence). This CDR3 spans 16 amino acids. Trimming at V came to 2 bases and at J to 0 bases, leaving 5 bases not matched to a gene. The CDR3 sequence: CASSLSIAGYQETQYF. Written as DNA, the CDR3 is TGTGCCAGCAGCTTATCTATAGCGGGGTACCAAGAGACCCAGTACTTC.

V usage is TRBV3-1 and J usage is TRBJ2-7; a weak D match, TRBD1 (6 bases). V lost 1 base and J 3 bases, leaving 10 bases between the germline ends. This CDR3 is built from 14 residues. Germline CDR1 LGHDT, CDR2 YNNKEL (reference sequence). The CDR3 sequence: CASSQVTGRYEQYF. CDR3 in DNA: TGTGCCAGCAGCCAAGTTACAGGGCGCTACGAGCAGTACTTC.

The rearrangement joins TRBV5-8 to TRBJ1-1, with D maybe TRBD1 (5 bases). Germline CDR1 is SGHTS and CDR2 is YDEGEE. Trimming removed 5 bases at V and 4 bases at J, with 15 bases between. This CDR3 contains 14 residues. The CDR3 sequence: CASSLQVPGTEAFF. Here the CDR3 DNA reads TGTGCCAGCAGTCTACAGGTCCCGGGCACTGAAGCTTTCTTT.

This clonotype was detected many times. The chain couples TRBV20-1 to TRBJ2-1, with D possibly matching TRBD2 (6 bases). Trimming left V 4 bases short and J 4 bases short, with 11 bases between. Germline CDR1 and CDR2: DFQATT and SNEGSKA (reference sequence). This CDR3 has 13 residues. In nucleotides, the CDR3 is TGCAGTGCTACTTATGGAGGGTACAATGAGCAGTTCTTC. This sequence encodes CSATYGGYNEQFF.

This clonotype has more than one count but fewer than ten. The chain joins TRBV29-1 to TRBJ2-7; 7 positions match TRBD2. CDR1 is SQVTM, CDR2 ANQGSEA, per germline. J gave up 3 bases and V 4 bases, and 9 bases lay outside the gene matches. This CDR3 has 14 residues. As DNA, the CDR3 is TGCAGCGTTGTCCTTCATCCTAGCGGCTACGAGCAGTACTTC. Amino acid sequence: CSVVLHPSGYEQYF.